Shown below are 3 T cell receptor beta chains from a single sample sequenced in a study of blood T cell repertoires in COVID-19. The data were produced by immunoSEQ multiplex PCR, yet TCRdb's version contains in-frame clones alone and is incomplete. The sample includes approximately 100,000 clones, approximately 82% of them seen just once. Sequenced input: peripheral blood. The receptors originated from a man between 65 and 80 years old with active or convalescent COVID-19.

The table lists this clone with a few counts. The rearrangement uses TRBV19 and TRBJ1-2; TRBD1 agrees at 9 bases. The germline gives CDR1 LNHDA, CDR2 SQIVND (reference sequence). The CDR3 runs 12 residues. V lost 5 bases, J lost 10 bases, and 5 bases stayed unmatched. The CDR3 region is CASSPGQGDYTF. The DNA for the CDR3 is TGTGCCAGTAGTCCGGGACAGGGAGACTACACCTTC.

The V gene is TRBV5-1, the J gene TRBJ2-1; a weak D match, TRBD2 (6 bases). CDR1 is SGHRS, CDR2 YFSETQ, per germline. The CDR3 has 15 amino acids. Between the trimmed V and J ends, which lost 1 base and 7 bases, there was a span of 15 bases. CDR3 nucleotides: TGCGCCAGCAGCTTGCCTAGCGCGGTGCTAAATGAGCAGTTCTTC. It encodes CASSLPSAVLNEQFF.

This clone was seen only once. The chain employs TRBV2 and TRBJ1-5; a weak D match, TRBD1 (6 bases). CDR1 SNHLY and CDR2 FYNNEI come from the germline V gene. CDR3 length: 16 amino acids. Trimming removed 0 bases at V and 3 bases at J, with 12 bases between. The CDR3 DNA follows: TGTGCCAGCAGTGAAGCGGGCCGACAGGACAATCAGCCCCAGCATTTT. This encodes CASSEAGRQDNQPQHF.